This T cell receptor (beta chain) was recovered during a study of CD8 T cells in ankylosing spondylitis. Findings and limits, study-wide: Characteristic of ankylosing spondylitis blood, it appeared, was a TCR beta motif comprising several highly homologous variants. With a CD8+ phenotype, disease-linked clones were relatively rare in peripheral blood.

This clonotype was seen at least ten times. What it binds is unknown. Each CDR3 protein gets one entry after TCRdb re-called the 5' RACE reads with MiXCR. The data contain a few hundred thousand distinct CDR3 sequences, approximately 10% of them singletons. Germline V lookup: CDR1 MNHEY, CDR2 SVGEGT. V dropped 6 bases and J dropped 1 base, with 10 bases sitting between them. The CDR3 contains 13 residues. V is TRBV6-2 or TRBV6-3 and J is TRBJ2-7, with D possibly matching TRBD1 (6 bases). The sequence was obtained from a female donor with ankylosing spondylitis or in good health (not recorded which). Sequenced input: blood, either unsorted or a sorted T cell fraction (not recorded which). CDR3 sequence reads: CASRTDSSYEQYF. The DNA for the CDR3 is TGTGCCAGCAGGACGGACAGTTCCTACGAGCAGTACTTC.